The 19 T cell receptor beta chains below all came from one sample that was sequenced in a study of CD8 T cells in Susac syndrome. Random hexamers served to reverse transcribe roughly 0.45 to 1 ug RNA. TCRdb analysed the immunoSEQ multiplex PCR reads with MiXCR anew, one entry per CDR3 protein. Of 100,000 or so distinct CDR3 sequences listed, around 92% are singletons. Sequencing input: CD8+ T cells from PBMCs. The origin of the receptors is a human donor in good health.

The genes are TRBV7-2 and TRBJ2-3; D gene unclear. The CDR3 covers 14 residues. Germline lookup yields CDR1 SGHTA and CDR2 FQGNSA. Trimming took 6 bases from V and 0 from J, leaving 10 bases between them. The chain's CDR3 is CASSFYPSTDTQYF. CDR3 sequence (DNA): TGTGCCAGCAGTTTCTACCCTAGCACAGATACGCAGTATTTT.

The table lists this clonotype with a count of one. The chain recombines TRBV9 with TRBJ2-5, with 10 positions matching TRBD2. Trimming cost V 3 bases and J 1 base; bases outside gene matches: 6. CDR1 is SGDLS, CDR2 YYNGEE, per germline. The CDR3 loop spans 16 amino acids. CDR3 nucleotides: TGTGCCAGCAGCGCGGGGACTAGCGACCTCCAAGAGACCCAGTACTTC. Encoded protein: CASSAGTSDLQETQYF.

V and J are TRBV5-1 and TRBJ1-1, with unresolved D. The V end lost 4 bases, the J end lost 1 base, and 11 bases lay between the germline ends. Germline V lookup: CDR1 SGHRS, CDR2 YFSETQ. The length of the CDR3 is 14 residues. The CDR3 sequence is CASSAGRANTEAFF. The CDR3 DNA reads TGCGCCAGCAGCGCGGGGAGGGCGAACACTGAAGCTTTCTTT.

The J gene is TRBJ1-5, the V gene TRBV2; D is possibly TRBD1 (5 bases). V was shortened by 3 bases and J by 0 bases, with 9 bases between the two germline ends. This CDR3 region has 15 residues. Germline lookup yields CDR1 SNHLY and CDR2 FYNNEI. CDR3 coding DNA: TGTGCCAGCAGTGACCCAGGGCATAGCAATCAGCCCCAGCATTTT. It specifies CASSDPGHSNQPQHF.

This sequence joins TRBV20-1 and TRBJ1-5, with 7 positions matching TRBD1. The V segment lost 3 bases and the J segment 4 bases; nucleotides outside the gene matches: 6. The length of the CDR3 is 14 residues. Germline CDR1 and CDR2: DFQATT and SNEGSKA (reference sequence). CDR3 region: CSASPTGLNQPQHF. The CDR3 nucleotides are TGCAGTGCTAGCCCGACAGGGTTAAATCAGCCCCAGCATTTT.

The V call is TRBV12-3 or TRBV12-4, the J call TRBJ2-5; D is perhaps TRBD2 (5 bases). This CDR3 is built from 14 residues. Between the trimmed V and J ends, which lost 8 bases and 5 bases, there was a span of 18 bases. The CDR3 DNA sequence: TGTGCCAGCCGTTACAGCCTCCCGGGGGAGACCCAGTACTTC. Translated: CASRYSLPGETQYF.

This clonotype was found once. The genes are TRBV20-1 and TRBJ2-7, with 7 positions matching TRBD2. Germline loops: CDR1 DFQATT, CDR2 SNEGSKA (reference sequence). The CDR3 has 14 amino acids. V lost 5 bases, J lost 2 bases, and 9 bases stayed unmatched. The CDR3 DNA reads TGCAGTGCTGTCCGGACTAGTTCGGCCTACGAGCAGTACTTC. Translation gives CSAVRTSSAYEQYF.

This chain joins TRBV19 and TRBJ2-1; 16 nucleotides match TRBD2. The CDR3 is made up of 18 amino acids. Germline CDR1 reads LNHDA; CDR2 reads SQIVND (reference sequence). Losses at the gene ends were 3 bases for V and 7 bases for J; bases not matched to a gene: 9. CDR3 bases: TGTGCCAGTAGTATCCAGAGAGGGGGACTAGCGGGAGGGAATGAGCAGTTCTTC. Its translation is CASSIQRGGLAGGNEQFF.

In nucleotides, the CDR3 is TGTGCCAGCAGTCCAGGACAGGGGTCAGAGACCCAGTACTTC. Translating it yields CASSPGQGSETQYF. The rearrangement uses TRBV2 and TRBJ2-5, with 9 bases matching TRBD1. After removal of 5 bases from V and 4 bases from J, the junction contained 5 bases not matched to a gene. CDR3 length: 14 residues. Germline V gene data show CDR1 as SNHLY and CDR2 as FYNNEI.

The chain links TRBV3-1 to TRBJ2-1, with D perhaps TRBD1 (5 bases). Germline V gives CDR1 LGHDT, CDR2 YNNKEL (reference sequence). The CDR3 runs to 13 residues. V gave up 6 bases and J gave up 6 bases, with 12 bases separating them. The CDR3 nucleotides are TGTGCCAGCAGTCCACTACAGGCCAATGAGCAGTTCTTC. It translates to CASSPLQANEQFF.

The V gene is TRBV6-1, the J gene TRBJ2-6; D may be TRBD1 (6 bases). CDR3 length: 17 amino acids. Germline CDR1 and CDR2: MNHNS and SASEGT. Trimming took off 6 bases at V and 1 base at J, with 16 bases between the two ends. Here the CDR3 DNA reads TGTGCCAGCAGAAGTCAGGGGTCTGTATCTGGGGCCAACGTCCTGACTTTC. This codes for CASRSQGSVSGANVLTF.

The CDR3 loop reads CASSIETNIGLVLGRRGSDTQYF. The CDR3 region has the DNA TGTGCCAGTAGTATAGAGACTAATATAGGACTAGTTCTTGGCCGCCGGGGTAGCGATACGCAGTATTTT. The chain uses TRBV19 and TRBJ2-3; 7 bases match TRBD2. This CDR3 is 23 amino acids long. After removal of 0 bases from V and 6 bases from J, the junction contained 30 bases not matched to a gene. CDR1 is LNHDA and CDR2 is SQIVND in the germline V gene (reference sequence).

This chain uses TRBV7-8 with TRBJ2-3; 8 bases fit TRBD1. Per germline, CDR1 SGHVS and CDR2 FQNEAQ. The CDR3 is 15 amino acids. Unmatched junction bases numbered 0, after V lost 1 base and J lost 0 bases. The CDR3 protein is CASSLDRGSTDTQYF. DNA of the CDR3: TGTGCCAGCAGCTTAGACAGGGGGAGCACAGATACGCAGTATTTT.

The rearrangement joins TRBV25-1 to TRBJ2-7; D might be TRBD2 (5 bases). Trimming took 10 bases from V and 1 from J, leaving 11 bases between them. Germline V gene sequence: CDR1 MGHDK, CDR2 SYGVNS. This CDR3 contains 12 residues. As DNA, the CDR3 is TGTGCCACCGCCCGGGATTCCTACGAGCAGTACTTC. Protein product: CATARDSYEQYF.

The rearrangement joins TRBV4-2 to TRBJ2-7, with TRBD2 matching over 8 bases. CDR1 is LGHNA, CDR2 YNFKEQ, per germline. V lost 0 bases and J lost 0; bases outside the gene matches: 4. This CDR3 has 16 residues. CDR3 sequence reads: CASSQDGGGISYEQYF. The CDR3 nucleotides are TGTGCCAGCAGCCAAGATGGCGGGGGGATCTCCTACGAGCAGTACTTC.

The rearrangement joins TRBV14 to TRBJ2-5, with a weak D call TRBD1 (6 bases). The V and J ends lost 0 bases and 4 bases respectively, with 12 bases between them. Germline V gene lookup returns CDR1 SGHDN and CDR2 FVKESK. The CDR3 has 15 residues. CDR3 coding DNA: TGTGCCAGCAGCCAAGATCTAGGCAGGGGAGAGACCCAGTACTTC. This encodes CASSQDLGRGETQYF. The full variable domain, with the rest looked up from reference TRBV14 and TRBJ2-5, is EAGVTQFPSHSVIEKGQTVTLRCDPISGHDNLYWYRRVMGKEIKFLLHFVKESKQDESGMPNNRFLAERTGGTYSTLKVQPAELEDSGVYFCASSQDLGRGETQYFGPGTRLLVL.

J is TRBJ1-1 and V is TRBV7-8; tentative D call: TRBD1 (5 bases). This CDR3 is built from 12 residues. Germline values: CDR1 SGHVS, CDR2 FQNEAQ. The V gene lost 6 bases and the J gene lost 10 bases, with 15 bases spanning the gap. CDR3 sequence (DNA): TGTGCCAGCAGTGGGACGGCGGTGGGAGCTTTCTTT. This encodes CASSGTAVGAFF.

CDR3 amino acids: CASSSGVQIHEQFF. The CDR3 nucleotides are TGTGCCAGCAGTTCAGGGGTACAGATTCATGAGCAGTTCTTC. The chain employs TRBV12-3 or TRBV12-4 and TRBJ2-1; perhaps TRBD1 as D (6 bases). This CDR3 is 14 amino acids long. V lost 4 bases to trimming and J lost 8 bases, with 15 bases between them.

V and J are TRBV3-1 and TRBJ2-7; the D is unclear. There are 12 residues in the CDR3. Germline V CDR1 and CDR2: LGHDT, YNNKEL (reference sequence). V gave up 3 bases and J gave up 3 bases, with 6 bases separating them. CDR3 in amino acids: CASSHRHYEQYF. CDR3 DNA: TGTGCCAGCAGCCACCGACACTACGAGCAGTACTTC.